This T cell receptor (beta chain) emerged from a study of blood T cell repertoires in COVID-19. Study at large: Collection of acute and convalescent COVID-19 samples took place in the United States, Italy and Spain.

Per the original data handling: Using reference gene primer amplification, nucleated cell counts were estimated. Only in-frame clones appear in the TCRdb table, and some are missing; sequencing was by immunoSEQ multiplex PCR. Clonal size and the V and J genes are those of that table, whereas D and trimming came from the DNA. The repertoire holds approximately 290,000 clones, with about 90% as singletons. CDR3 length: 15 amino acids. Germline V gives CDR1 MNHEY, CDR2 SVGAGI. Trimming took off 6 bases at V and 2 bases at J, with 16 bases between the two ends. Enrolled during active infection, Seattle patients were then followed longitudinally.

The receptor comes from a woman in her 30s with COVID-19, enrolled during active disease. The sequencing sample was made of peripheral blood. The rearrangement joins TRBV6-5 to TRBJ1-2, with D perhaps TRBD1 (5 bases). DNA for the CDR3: TGTGCCAGCAGAAATTGGACGGCAGGGAACTATGGCTACACCTTC. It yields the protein CASRNWTAGNYGYTF.